The source of this T cell receptor beta chain is a study of Graves' ophthalmopathy and Graves' hyperthyroidism. CDR3 size: 12 residues. V was trimmed by 7 bases and J by 3 bases, leaving 9 bases between them. Germline V gene data show CDR1 as SEHNR and CDR2 as FQNEAQ (reference sequence). From fresh peripheral blood, around 11 ml in volume, the PBMCs were obtained. This clonotype was detected many times. From RNA, the CDR3 regions of TCR beta chains were amplified and sequenced. A first-round RT-PCR used HTBI primers, followed by a second-round multiplex PCR. MiXCR was run by TCRdb on the multiplex PCR reads, yielding one entry per CDR3 protein. Of 300,000 to 450,000 distinct CDR3 sequences in the sample, roughly a sixth were seen once.

This receptor was taken from an adult woman with stable Graves' hyperthyroidism. This chain links TRBV7-9 with TRBJ2-5, with a possible D match to TRBD1 (6 bases). What was sequenced was peripheral blood. The CDR3 region has the DNA TGTGCCAGCACGTGGACAGAAGAGACCCAGTACTTC. This codes for CASTWTEETQYF.